Each of the 29 T cell receptor beta chains below was sequenced from the same sample in a study of identical twins. TCRdb called the 5' RACE reads again in MiXCR, with one record for every CDR3 protein. The sample includes fewer than 250,000 distinct CDR3 sequences, around 6.6% seen only once; the top ten take around 3.4%. This sample also belongs to another study, concerning yellow fever vaccine responses in identical twins.

The material sequenced was memory (CD45RO+) T cells sorted from blood. The receptors derive from a woman younger than 30 in good health.

This clonotype was seen ten or more times. This chain joins TRBV20-1 and TRBJ2-1; D is perhaps TRBD2 (6 bases). Trimming removed 0 bases at V and 7 bases at J, with 13 bases between. This CDR3 has 14 residues. The germline V gene encodes CDR1 DFQATT and CDR2 SNEGSKA (reference sequence). This CDR3 reads CSARDQGLPNEQFF. CDR3 nucleotide sequence: TGCAGTGCTAGAGATCAGGGACTCCCTAATGAGCAGTTCTTC.

The chain carries TRBV5-6 and TRBJ2-7; 7 bases line up with TRBD1. Germline V lookup: CDR1 SGHDT, CDR2 YYEEEE. The CDR3 totals 15 residues. V was clipped by 4 bases and J by 1 base; unmatched bases: 8. DNA of the CDR3: TGTGCCAGCAGCCTAAGACAGGGTTGGTCCTACGAGCAGTACGTC. As protein: CASSLRQGWSYEQYV.

This clonotype was observed many times. The chain employs TRBV5-6 and TRBJ2-3; D unclear. The germline V gene has CDR1 SGHDT and CDR2 YYEEEE. This CDR3 is built from 16 residues. V was trimmed by 3 bases and J by 2 bases, leaving 16 bases between them. The CDR3 is CASSYELHRYTDTQYF. The CDR3 DNA is TGTGCCAGCAGCTACGAGCTTCATCGGTACACAGATACGCAGTATTTT.

This clonotype was detected many times. This chain links TRBV12-3 or TRBV12-4 with TRBJ2-2; 7 nucleotides align to TRBD1. The CDR3 length is 17 residues. Trimming cost V 3 bases and J 0 bases; bases outside gene matches: 7. Here the CDR3 DNA reads TGTGCCAGCAGTTTTCACTCCGGGACAGCGAACACCGGGGAGCTGTTTTTT. It translates to CASSFHSGTANTGELFF.

V and J are TRBV4-2 and TRBJ1-3, with D perhaps TRBD1 (5 bases). V lost 0 bases to trimming and J lost 0 bases, with 24 bases between them. The CDR3 contains 21 residues. Germline CDR1 and CDR2: LGHNA and YNFKEQ. The CDR3 loop reads CASSQDRNSAGSIHSGNTIYF. Here the CDR3 DNA reads TGTGCCAGCAGCCAAGATAGGAATTCGGCAGGGTCAATCCACTCTGGAAACACCATATATTTT.

Concerning this clonotype itself: The germline gene is not matched at one end of the junction; a read error may be the cause. The chain has TRBV6-5 and TRBJ2-7; D is uncertain. CDR1 and CDR2 from the germline V gene are MNHEY and SVGAGI. The CDR3 sequence is 12 residues long. CDR3 bases: TGTGCCAGCAGTTCGGCAGCCTACGAGCTGTACTTC. This codes for CASSSAAYELYF.

This clonotype has a handful of counts. The rearrangement joins TRBV20-1 to TRBJ2-3; the D call may be TRBD1 or TRBD2 (6 bases each). The CDR3 is made up of 13 amino acids. The germline V gene encodes CDR1 DFQATT and CDR2 SNEGSKA (reference sequence). V was cut by 0 bases and J by 6 bases, with 10 bases left in between. CDR3 protein: CSARDRGGDTQYF. The CDR3 DNA is TGCAGTGCTAGAGATCGAGGGGGGGATACGCAGTATTTT.

This clonotype was counted only a few times. This CDR3 reads CASSTRGDNQPQHF. In DNA, the CDR3 is TGTGCCAGCAGTACCAGGGGGGACAATCAGCCCCAGCATTTT. The chain carries TRBV12-3 or TRBV12-4 and TRBJ1-5, with 7 bases lining up with TRBD1. The CDR3 contains 14 residues. Germline trimming cut 5 bases from V and 3 bases from J; bases unmatched to any gene: 4.

This clonotype showed up just a few times. The chain uses TRBV10-2 and TRBJ2-5, with D possibly being TRBD1 (5 bases). Trimming cost V 0 bases and J 5 bases, with 13 bases left between them. The CDR3 loop spans 15 amino acids. Germline CDR1 and CDR2: WSHSY and SAAADI. CDR3 in amino acids: CASSESSTGRETQYF. The DNA of the CDR3 is TGCGCCAGCAGTGAGTCGTCCACAGGTCGGGAGACCCAGTACTTC.

The CDR3 here is CASSTDRGQNTGELFF. As DNA, the CDR3 is TGCGCCAGCAGCACGGACAGGGGGCAGAACACCGGGGAGCTGTTTTTT. The rearrangement joins TRBV5-1 to TRBJ2-2, with 11 bases that match TRBD1. J was trimmed by 1 base and V by 4 bases; bases with no gene match: 3. Germline loops: CDR1 SGHRS, CDR2 YFSETQ. CDR3 length: 16 amino acids.

This clonotype occurred a few times. The chain joins TRBV25-1 to TRBJ2-1; D is possibly TRBD2 (5 bases). Trimming took off 7 bases at V and 0 bases at J, with 16 bases between the two ends. Germline assignment: CDR1 MGHDK and CDR2 SYGVNS. The CDR3 covers 16 residues. The CDR3 spells CASIPSTLSSYNEQFF. The CDR3 DNA is TGTGCCAGCATCCCTAGCACCTTGAGCTCCTACAATGAGCAGTTCTTC.

This clonotype was seen ten or more times. This chain uses TRBV12-3 or TRBV12-4 with TRBJ1-1; D is possibly TRBD1 (5 bases). The CDR3 contains 15 residues. The ends were cut back, 6 bases at V and 1 base at J, with 15 bases in the middle. CDR3 sequence reads: CASSKRGGSNTEAFF. CDR3 coding DNA: TGTGCCAGCAGCAAGAGGGGAGGATCGAACACTGAAGCTTTCTTT.

Note on this clonotype: This may come from a read error, since a much larger clone is one base off. The chain couples TRBV28 to TRBJ1-1, with unresolved D. CDR3 length equals 17 residues. The V gene lost 4 bases and the J gene lost 2 bases, with 20 bases spanning the gap. CDR1 is MDHEN, CDR2 SYDVKM, per germline. The CDR3 DNA sequence: TGTGCCAGCAGTTCAGACCGCCCAGTAGGGTTCAACACTGAAGCTTTCTTT. It is translated as CASSSDRPVGFNTEAFF.

The sample holds many counts of this clonotype. The J gene is TRBJ2-3, the V gene TRBV2, with D possibly being TRBD2 (6 bases). This CDR3 has 15 residues. V was cut by 4 bases and J by 1 base, with 12 bases left in between. Germline V gives CDR1 SNHLY, CDR2 FYNNEI. CDR3 in DNA: TGTGCCAGCAGTGCCACTAGCTCGGGCACAGATACGCAGTATTTT. It codes for CASSATSSGTDTQYF.

The gene calls are TRBV6-1 and TRBJ2-2; perhaps D is TRBD1 or TRBD2 (5 bases each). Trimming took off 6 bases at V and 0 bases at J, with 11 bases between the two ends. CDR1 is MNHNS and CDR2 is SASEGT in the germline V gene. This CDR3 is 15 amino acids long. In nucleotides, the CDR3 is TGTGCCAGCAGCAGGGACGTGACGAACACCGGGGAGCTGTTTTTT. This gives the protein CASSRDVTNTGELFF.

At least ten counts were recorded for this clonotype. V gene TRBV7-8 combines with J gene TRBJ2-1; possibly TRBD1 for D (5 bases). The CDR3 consists of 15 residues. With 1 base removed from V and 1 base from J, the gap between germline ends came to 8 bases. Germline V CDR1 and CDR2: SGHVS, FQNEAQ. CDR3 sequence (DNA): TGTGCCAGCAGCTTAGTGACAGATTCCTACAATGAGCAGTTCTTC. It is translated as CASSLVTDSYNEQFF.

V gene TRBV28 combines with J gene TRBJ1-6; TRBD1 aligns across 7 bases. The J segment lost 14 bases and the V segment lost 10 bases, leaving 17 bases of the junction unmatched. Germline V gene lookup returns CDR1 MDHEN and CDR2 SYDVKM. This CDR3 has 14 amino acids. The CDR3 reads CATNYKQGKEALHF. DNA for the CDR3: TGTGCCACAAATTACAAACAGGGGAAGGAGGCCCTCCACTTT.

V is TRBV5-1 and J is TRBJ2-5; unclear D gene. Germline CDR1 is SGHRS and CDR2 is YFSETQ. This CDR3 has 14 amino acids. The V end lost 1 base, the J end lost 5 bases, and 12 bases lay between the germline ends. CDR3 protein: CASSLNKGYETQYF. In DNA, the CDR3 is TGCGCCAGCAGCTTGAATAAGGGTTACGAGACCCAGTACTTC.

There are many counts of this clonotype. The chain carries TRBV20-1 and TRBJ2-3; tentatively, D is TRBD2 (6 bases). The CDR3 extends over 15 amino acids. CDR1 and CDR2 from the germline V gene are DFQATT and SNEGSKA (reference sequence). Trimming took 1 base from V and 1 from J, leaving 12 bases between them. The CDR3 nucleotides are TGCAGTGCTAGAGCTAGCGACTGGGGCACAGATACGCAGTATTTT. Protein product: CSARASDWGTDTQYF.

This clonotype was detected only a few times. V gene TRBV11-1 combines with J gene TRBJ2-5; the D gene is possibly TRBD1 (5 bases). The CDR3 is 13 residues long. Trimming pared 5 bases from V and 5 bases from J, leaving 12 bases between. Germline V lookup: CDR1 SGHAT, CDR2 FQDESV (reference sequence). CDR3 loop: CASSRSKGETQYF. The CDR3 coding sequence is TGTGCCAGCAGCCGATCCAAGGGGGAGACCCAGTACTTC.

This clonotype was observed a handful of times. This chain links TRBV28 with TRBJ2-5, with D possibly matching TRBD2 (6 bases). Germline V gene lookup returns CDR1 MDHEN and CDR2 SYDVKM. Trimming took off 5 bases at V and 5 bases at J, with 18 bases between the two ends. The CDR3 covers 15 residues. The CDR3 region has the DNA TGTGCCAGCAGTCCCACTGGAGGGTCCCATGAGACCCAGTACTTC. This sequence encodes CASSPTGGSHETQYF.

This clonotype was observed many times. The chain combines TRBV12-3 or TRBV12-4 with TRBJ2-5; perhaps TRBD2 as D (6 bases). The V end was cut by 7 bases, the J end by 1 base, with 16 bases between. The CDR3 covers 15 residues. The CDR3 loop is CASNMWRGSQETQYF. CDR3 nucleotide sequence: TGTGCCAGCAACATGTGGAGGGGCAGCCAAGAGACCCAGTACTTC.

At least ten counts were recorded for this clonotype. The CDR3 is CATRLGTGGTEAFF. As DNA, the CDR3 is TGCGCCACCCGCCTCGGTACGGGGGGAACTGAAGCTTTCTTT. J is TRBJ1-1 and V is TRBV10-2, with D possibly being TRBD1 (5 bases). The CDR3 is 14 amino acids. Between the trimmed V and J ends, which lost 10 bases and 5 bases, there was a span of 20 bases. CDR1 WSHSY and CDR2 SAAADI come from the germline V gene.

This clonotype occurred once. The V call is TRBV7-2, the J call TRBJ2-7, with TRBD2 matching 9 bases. CDR3 length: 15 residues. Germline CDR1 is SGHTA and CDR2 is FQGNSA. With 5 bases clipped from V and 0 bases from J, the junction kept 5 bases outside the gene matches. The CDR3 nucleotides are TGTGCCAGCAGCCGACAGCGGGGGGCCTCCTACGAGCAGTACGTC. It is translated as CASSRQRGASYEQYV.

In this sample, this clonotype turned up many times. V usage is TRBV12-3 or TRBV12-4 and J usage is TRBJ1-1, with D possibly being TRBD1 (6 bases). Deletions cut 3 bases from V and 5 bases from J, with 16 bases between. The CDR3 runs to 15 residues. CDR3 protein: CASSFFGGAKTEAFF. DNA for the CDR3: TGTGCCAGCAGTTTTTTTGGGGGCGCAAAAACTGAAGCTTTCTTT.

The gene calls are TRBV25-1 and TRBJ2-1; 7 bases are shared with TRBD1. This CDR3 spans 14 amino acids. Germline lookup yields CDR1 MGHDK and CDR2 SYGVNS. J was trimmed by 6 bases and V by 3 bases; bases with no gene match: 5. This CDR3 reads CASSEGAGGNEQFF. CDR3 sequence (DNA): TGTGCCAGCAGTGAGGGGGCAGGGGGCAATGAGCAGTTCTTC. The full variable domain, with the rest looked up from reference TRBV25-1 and TRBJ2-1, is EADIYQTPRYLVIGTGKKITLECSQTMGHDKMYWYQQDPGMELHLIHYSYGVNSTEKGDLSSESTVSRIRTEHFPLTLESARPSHTSQYLCASSEGAGGNEQFFGPGTRLTVL.

CDR3 in DNA: TGTGCCAGCTCCCCGAGCTTAGGAAACCAAGAGACCCAGTACTTC. This codes for CASSPSLGNQETQYF. The J gene is TRBJ2-5, the V gene TRBV18; no clear D. The CDR3 runs to 15 residues. V lost 6 bases, J lost 0 bases, and 14 bases lay in between. Germline CDR1 is KGHSH and CDR2 is LQKENI.

In this sample, this clonotype turned up many times. The gene calls are TRBV7-2 and TRBJ1-1; the D gene is possibly TRBD1 (5 bases). The CDR3 covers 14 residues. The germline V gene encodes CDR1 SGHTA and CDR2 FQGNSA. V lost 5 bases to trimming and J lost 0 bases, with 10 bases between them. The CDR3: CASSHGTVNTEAFF. The CDR3 nucleotides read TGTGCCAGCAGCCACGGGACGGTGAACACTGAAGCTTTCTTT.

This clonotype came up many times. CDR3 sequence: CATSRDPRWGGTSENTGELFF. The DNA for the CDR3 is TGTGCCACCAGCAGAGATCCTCGATGGGGCGGGACTAGCGAGAACACCGGGGAGCTGTTTTTT. V gene TRBV15 combines with J gene TRBJ2-2; 10 bases line up with TRBD2. CDR1 is LNHNV, CDR2 YYDKDF, per germline (reference sequence). The CDR3 is 21 residues long. The junction had 14 bases not matched to a gene; V was cut back by 0 bases and J by 1 base.